This TCR beta chain was identified in a study of T cells in Graves' hyperthyroidism and ophthalmopathy. This clonotype was seen a few times. Its specificity is unknown. General study findings and limits: Before onset, by a median of approximately 5.9 months, the model predicted ophthalmopathy.

V was trimmed by 8 bases and J by 0 bases, leaving 21 bases between them. Germline CDR1 reads SGHAT; CDR2 reads FQNNGV. This CDR3 has 17 amino acids. With duration under 3 months, ophthalmopathy was active: Clinical Activity Score at least 3, NOSPECS at least 4. The PBMCs studied were ones that came from approximately 9.9 ml fresh peripheral blood. Amplification targeted TCR beta CDR3 regions from RNA transcripts. HTBI primers were used for first-round RT-PCR of the TCR CDR3. Via MiXCR, TCRdb re-called the multiplex PCR reads, giving one row per CDR3 protein. The data hold about 600,000 distinct CDR3 sequences, with approximately 15% observed a single time.

The chain carries TRBV11-2 and TRBJ2-3, with TRBD2 as a possible D gene (5 bases). The receptor was isolated from a woman aged 35 to 49 with Graves' ophthalmopathy. The sequencing sample was made of blood. The CDR3 DNA reads as TGTGCCAGCGGATTTACTGGCAGTGGGAGTAGCACAGATACGCAGTATTTT. Protein sequence: CASGFTGSGSSTDTQYF. The whole variable domain, remainder taken from reference TRBV11-2 and TRBJ2-3, is EAGVAQSPRYKIIEKRQSVAFWCNPISGHATLYWYQQILGQGPKLLIQFQNNGVVDDSQLPKDRFSAERLKGVDSTLKIQPAKLEDSAVYLCASGFTGSGSSTDTQYFGPGTRLTVL.